These 16 T cell receptor beta chains came from one sample sequenced in a study of T cell responses to AZD1222 COVID-19 vaccine. Sequencing was performed with immunoSEQ multiplex PCR; in TCRdb, only in-frame clones are kept and a portion is missing. The sample has approximately 100,000 clones, under 95% seen once. Here the sequenced sample was peripheral blood, taken on day 0 of AZD1222 vaccination. These receptors were obtained from an adult in good health.

This chain uses TRBV9 with TRBJ2-2; D remains ambiguous. V was trimmed by 0 bases and J by 7 bases, leaving 7 bases between them. The CDR3 runs 13 residues. Germline-derived CDR1 and CDR2 are SGDLS and YYNGEE. The CDR3 loop is CASSVGGYGELFF. CDR3 nucleotides: TGTGCCAGCAGCGTAGGTGGTTACGGGGAGCTGTTTTTT. The variable domain in full, completed from reference TRBV9 and TRBJ2-2, reads DSGVTQTPKHLITATGQRVTLRCSPRSGDLSVYWYQQSLDQGLQFLIQYYNGEERAKGNILERFSAQQFPDLHSELNLSSLELGDSALYFCASSVGGYGELFFGEGSRLTVL.

The chain uses TRBV28 and TRBJ1-2, with D maybe TRBD1 (5 bases). V lost 5 bases and J 4 bases, leaving 17 bases between the germline ends. CDR1 is MDHEN, CDR2 SYDVKM, per germline. The CDR3 is 15 amino acids. The CDR3 protein is CASSRVSTVLYGYTF. DNA of the CDR3: TGTGCCAGCAGTCGGGTCTCGACAGTACTCTATGGCTACACCTTC.

This rearrangement joins TRBV28 to TRBJ2-1; TRBD2 agrees at 12 bases. Unmatched junction bases numbered 3, after V lost 2 bases and J lost 7 bases. CDR1 and CDR2 from the germline V gene are MDHEN and SYDVKM. The CDR3 covers 15 residues. CDR3 in amino acids: CASSLLAGGENEQFF. In DNA form, the CDR3 reads TGTGCCAGCAGTTTACTAGCGGGAGGGGAGAATGAGCAGTTCTTC.

The rearrangement uses TRBV18 and TRBJ2-5; D may be TRBD1 or TRBD2 (5 bases each). CDR1 KGHSH and CDR2 LQKENI come from the germline V gene. V lost 3 bases and J lost 10, with 18 bases in between. The CDR3 has 14 amino acids. The CDR3 DNA reads TGTGCCAGCTCACCCGGGACGGGGAACGGGATCCAGTACTTC. This translates into CASSPGTGNGIQYF.

This clone came up once. The chain employs TRBV7-3 and TRBJ2-3; 10 positions agree with TRBD2. Germline CDR1 SGHTA, CDR2 FQGTGA. Trimming at V came to 6 bases and at J to 4 bases, leaving 1 base not matched to a gene. This CDR3 contains 13 residues. Here the CDR3 DNA reads TGTGCCAGCAGAAGCGGGGGGGCAGATACGCAGTATTTT. Protein product: CASRSGGADTQYF.

The chain combines TRBV11-2 with TRBJ1-2; TRBD1 matches 7 bases. CDR3 length: 15 residues. V shed 0 bases, J shed 0 bases, and the junction held 1 base outside the gene matches. Per the germline V gene, CDR1 is SGHAT and CDR2 is FQNNGV. The CDR3 here is CASSLEGTANYGYTF. The CDR3 DNA sequence: TGTGCCAGCAGCTTAGAAGGGACAGCTAACTATGGCTACACCTTC.

The gene calls are TRBV27 and TRBJ1-5; TRBD1 might be the D (5 bases). CDR1 is MNHEY and CDR2 is SMNVEV in the germline V gene (reference sequence). Trimming shortened V by 6 bases and J by 3 bases, and 12 bases separated the two germline ends. The CDR3 is 14 amino acids. The CDR3 bases are TGTGCCAGCAGGGGGGGACGGACCAATCAGCCCCAGCATTTT. Its translation: CASRGGRTNQPQHF.

The V gene is TRBV5-1, the J gene TRBJ2-7, with 7 bases matching TRBD1. The CDR3 has 13 amino acids. Germline V gene lookup returns CDR1 SGHRS and CDR2 YFSETQ. J was trimmed by 2 bases and V by 4 bases; bases with no gene match: 3. The CDR3 region is CASSTTGAYEQYF. CDR3 bases: TGCGCCAGCAGCACCACAGGGGCCTACGAGCAGTACTTC. The entire variable domain, with the rest obtained from reference TRBV5-1 and TRBJ2-7, is as follows: KAGVTQTPRYLIKTRGQQVTLSCSPISGHRSVSWYQQTPGQGLQFLFEYFSETQRNKGNFPGRFSGRQFSNSRSEMNVSTLELGDSALYLCASSTTGAYEQYFGPGTRLTVT.

J is TRBJ1-3 and V is TRBV6-5; D gene unclear. From germline, CDR1 is MNHEY and CDR2 SVGAGI. Trimming cost V 7 bases and J 0 bases, with 7 bases left between them. The CDR3 is 13 amino acids. For the CDR3, the DNA is TGTGCCAGCAACAGTCCCTCTGGAAACACCATATATTTT. Translated: CASNSPSGNTIYF.

This chain links TRBV11-3 with TRBJ1-3; 8 nucleotides match TRBD1. Unmatched junction bases numbered 8, after V lost 4 bases and J lost 3 bases. Looked up from germline, CDR1 is SGHNT and CDR2 is YENEEA. The CDR3 totals 16 residues. The CDR3 DNA sequence: TGTGCCAGCAGCTCTACGGGACAGGTCCTTGGAAACACCATATATTTT. Amino acids: CASSSTGQVLGNTIYF.

This clone is a singleton in its sample. The gene calls are TRBV6-2 or TRBV6-3 and TRBJ1-5, with TRBD1 identical over 7 bases. Germline V gene lookup returns CDR1 MNHEY and CDR2 SVGEGT. After removal of 4 bases from V and 4 bases from J, the junction contained 4 bases not matched to a gene. The CDR3 has 14 residues. Written as DNA, the CDR3 is TGTGCCAGCAGTTTCCCAGGGGGGAATCAGCCCCAGCATTTT. Its translation: CASSFPGGNQPQHF.

This rearrangement joins TRBV7-2 to TRBJ1-6; D not resolved. Germline CDR1 SGHTA, CDR2 FQGNSA. The CDR3 is made up of 16 amino acids. V was trimmed by 1 base and J by 4 bases, leaving 11 bases between them. The DNA of the CDR3 is TGTGCCAGCAGCTTAGTCCCAGCTACTTATAATTCACCCCTCCACTTT. This translates into CASSLVPATYNSPLHF.

The J gene is TRBJ1-1, the V gene TRBV30, with TRBD1 matching over 7 bases. V trimming: 3 bases; J trimming: 11 bases; junction bases outside the gene matches: 15. The CDR3 consists of 14 residues. Germline V gives CDR1 GTSNPN, CDR2 SVGIG (reference sequence). The CDR3 is CAWRVDRAVSGAFF. The DNA for the CDR3 is TGTGCCTGGAGGGTTGACAGGGCGGTCTCTGGGGCTTTCTTT.

This chain links TRBV19 with TRBJ2-2; possibly TRBD1 for D (5 bases). The ends were cut back, 8 bases at V and 3 bases at J, with 7 bases in the middle. Looked up from germline, CDR1 is LNHDA and CDR2 is SQIVND (reference sequence). This CDR3 has 12 amino acids. Written as DNA, the CDR3 is TGTGCCAGTCAGACAGACACCGGGGAGCTGTTTTTT. Its protein is CASQTDTGELFF. The variable domain in full, with the rest retrieved from reference TRBV19 and TRBJ2-2, is DGGITQSPKYLFRKEGQNVTLSCEQNLNHDAMYWYRQDPGQGLRLIYYSQIVNDFQKGDIAEGYSVSREKKESFPLTVTSAQKNPTAFYLCASQTDTGELFFGEGSRLTVL.

The chain is built from TRBV15 and TRBJ1-1, with 8 nucleotides matching TRBD1. The CDR3 extends over 14 amino acids. Trimming cost V 5 bases and J 4 bases; bases outside gene matches: 6. Germline CDR1 is LNHNV and CDR2 is YYDKDF (reference sequence). The chain's CDR3 is CATSVGQGITEAFF. The CDR3 DNA follows: TGTGCCACCAGCGTAGGACAGGGCATCACTGAAGCTTTCTTT.

The chain recombines TRBV7-8 with TRBJ2-5; D is possibly TRBD1 or TRBD2 (5 bases each). Trimming pared 5 bases from V and 5 bases from J, leaving 15 bases between. CDR3 size: 14 residues. Germline CDR1 and CDR2: SGHVS and FQNEAQ. CDR3 sequence: CASSKPGRRETQYF. CDR3 DNA sequence: TGTGCCAGCAGCAAGCCGGGACGGCGGGAGACCCAGTACTTC.